The 21 T cell receptor beta chains given below trace back to one sample, sequenced in a study of T-cell reconstitution after alpha-beta-depleted transplantation in children. The TCRbeta library was prepared with unique molecular identifiers. Each CDR3 protein is one row after TCRdb ran MiXCR on the PCR reads. The sample lists roughly 500,000 distinct CDR3 sequences, 30% to 35% occurring once. The specimen comprised PBMCs from the stem cell graft donor, sampled from the stem cell graft. These TCRs come from a human donor who donated a stem cell graft to a child with aplastic anemia.

In its sample, this clonotype was seen a few times. The rearrangement links TRBV18 to TRBJ1-2; D perhaps matches TRBD1 (5 bases). The CDR3 is 15 residues long. Germline CDR1 reads KGHSH; CDR2 reads LQKENI. Trimming cost V 6 bases and J 2 bases, with 16 bases left between them. CDR3: CASSTGAGPNYGYTF. CDR3 DNA: TGTGCCAGCTCCACTGGGGCAGGGCCAAACTATGGCTACACCTTC. Variable domain in full (rest from reference TRBV18 and TRBJ1-2): NAGVMQNPRHLVRRRGQEARLRCSPMKGHSHVYWYRQLPEEGLKFMVYLQKENIIDESGMPKERFSAEFPKEGPSILRIQQVVRGDSAAYFCASSTGAGPNYGYTFGSGTRLTVV.

V and J are TRBV5-1 and TRBJ2-2; D gene ambiguous. Trimming cost V 6 bases and J 2 bases, with 14 bases left between them. In germline, CDR1 is SGHRS, CDR2 YFSETQ. This CDR3 contains 15 residues. The CDR3 loop reads CASKLAEINTGELFF. The CDR3 bases are TGCGCCAGCAAGCTTGCGGAAATTAACACCGGGGAGCTGTTTTTT.

This clonotype appeared a few times. The gene calls are TRBV19 and TRBJ1-2; possible D gene TRBD1, 5 bases. CDR1 and CDR2 (germline): LNHDA, SQIVND (reference sequence). The CDR3 is made up of 16 amino acids. With 3 bases removed from V and 4 bases from J, the gap between germline ends came to 18 bases. The CDR3 DNA is TGTGCCAGTAGTATTCTCTCGCGGGACGGATTCTATGGCTACACCTTC. Its translation: CASSILSRDGFYGYTF.

The rearrangement joins TRBV10-3 to TRBJ1-6; D remains ambiguous. Germline V gene data show CDR1 as ENHRY and CDR2 as SYGVKD. Trimming cost V 2 bases and J 1 base, with 9 bases left between them. The CDR3 contains 16 residues. The CDR3 sequence: CAISEPEKSYNSPLHF. CDR3 sequence (DNA): TGTGCCATCAGTGAGCCCGAGAAGTCCTATAATTCACCCCTCCACTTT.

V gene TRBV6-1 combines with J gene TRBJ2-1, with D possibly TRBD1 on 7 matching bases. Trimming shortened V by 2 bases and J by 3 bases, and 14 bases separated the two germline ends. This CDR3 comprises 16 residues. CDR1 is MNHNS, CDR2 SASEGT, per germline. The CDR3 coding sequence is TGTGCCAGCAGTGAAATGGAGGGACAGATCTACAATGAGCAGTTCTTC. Protein sequence: CASSEMEGQIYNEQFF.

This chain links TRBV20-1 with TRBJ2-2; D may match TRBD1 or TRBD2 (5 bases each). In germline, CDR1 is DFQATT, CDR2 SNEGSKA (reference sequence). The CDR3 runs 14 residues. Trimming removed 6 bases from V and 2 bases from J, with 13 bases in between. For the CDR3, the DNA is TGCAGTGCCCCGGGACGAGTAAACACCGGGGAGCTGTTTTTT. Amino acids: CSAPGRVNTGELFF.

This clonotype was seen more than once but under ten times. This chain links TRBV4-3 with TRBJ2-7; 12 bases align to TRBD2. CDR3 length: 17 residues. The germline gives CDR1 LGHNA, CDR2 YSLEER. J was trimmed by 5 bases and V by 0 bases; bases with no gene match: 8. The CDR3 sequence: CASSQEFGTSGRNEQYF. For the CDR3, the DNA is TGCGCCAGCAGCCAAGAATTCGGGACTAGCGGGCGGAACGAGCAGTACTTC.

This clonotype was counted a few times. This sequence joins TRBV6-2 or TRBV6-3 and TRBJ2-1; 14 bases map to TRBD2. In germline, CDR1 is MNHEY, CDR2 SVGEGT. The CDR3 is 18 residues long. V was clipped by 6 bases and J by 4 bases; unmatched bases: 11. The CDR3 nucleotides are TGTGCCAGCAGCCCCGGACTAGCGGGAGGCCCTAGGTACAATGAGCAGTTCTTC. Its translation is CASSPGLAGGPRYNEQFF.

This clonotype has just a few counts. This chain connects TRBV29-1 to TRBJ2-1, with TRBD2 identical over 9 bases. Germline CDR1 reads SQVTM; CDR2 reads ANQGSEA. The J segment lost 7 bases and the V segment lost 4 bases, leaving 8 bases of the junction unmatched. CDR3 size: 14 residues. The CDR3 here is CSVGFRLAGNEQFF. CDR3 coding DNA: TGCAGCGTTGGATTTCGGCTAGCGGGGAATGAGCAGTTCTTC.

In this sample, this clonotype turned up a few times. V usage is TRBV27 and J usage is TRBJ2-7, with 12 bases matching TRBD1. Germline-derived CDR1 and CDR2 are MNHEY and SMNVEV (reference sequence). Trimming cost V 4 bases and J 6 bases; bases outside gene matches: 4. The CDR3 has 14 amino acids. CDR3 bases: TGTGCCAGCAGTTCCGGGACAGGGGGCTTCGAGCAGTACTTC. This gives the protein CASSSGTGGFEQYF.

This clonotype was seen a handful of times. The chain has TRBV7-2 and TRBJ2-3; D call uncertain. The CDR3 is 14 residues long. Germline CDR1 reads SGHTA; CDR2 reads FQGNSA. With 4 bases removed from V and 3 bases from J, the gap between germline ends came to 11 bases. The CDR3 nucleotides read TGTGCCAGCAGCTCCCAACCCCTGACAGATACGCAGTATTTT. This gives the protein CASSSQPLTDTQYF. Looking up the rest from reference TRBV7-2 and TRBJ2-3 gives the full variable domain: GAGVSQSPSNKVTEKGKDVELRCDPISGHTALYWYRQSLGQGLEFLIYFQGNSAPDKSGLPSDRFSAERTGGSVSTLTIQRTQQEDSAVYLCASSSQPLTDTQYFGPGTRLTVL.

This clonotype was counted between two and nine times. This sequence joins TRBV10-3 and TRBJ1-2; maybe TRBD1 (5 bases). Germline V gene sequence: CDR1 ENHRY, CDR2 SYGVKD. The CDR3 sequence is 15 residues long. Trimming removed 3 bases at V and 4 bases at J, with 15 bases between. This CDR3 reads CAISDRGIGVYGYTF. The CDR3 DNA is TGTGCCATCAGTGACCGGGGGATCGGAGTCTATGGCTACACCTTC.

The chain couples TRBV6-1 to TRBJ1-1, with D maybe TRBD1 (6 bases). The CDR3 extends over 14 amino acids. Germline CDR1 and CDR2: MNHNS and SASEGT. Trimming took 0 bases from V and 6 from J, leaving 11 bases between them. This CDR3 is CASSEAGGSPEAFF. The CDR3 DNA is TGTGCCAGCAGTGAAGCGGGGGGCTCCCCTGAAGCTTTCTTT.

The chain carries TRBV19 and TRBJ2-5; 7 positions agree with TRBD2. Looked up from germline, CDR1 is LNHDA and CDR2 is SQIVND (reference sequence). The CDR3 sequence is 15 residues long. V was clipped by 3 bases and J by 5 bases; unmatched bases: 9. The CDR3 spells CASSMALAEGETQYF. The CDR3 DNA sequence: TGTGCCAGTAGTATGGCCCTAGCGGAGGGTGAGACCCAGTACTTC.

V and J are TRBV11-2 and TRBJ2-7, with no clear D. Germline CDR1 SGHAT, CDR2 FQNNGV. The germline V and J ends were trimmed by 0 bases and 3 bases, with 12 bases remaining between them. There are 15 residues in the CDR3. The CDR3 protein is CASSLDSKQLYEQYV. For the CDR3, the DNA is TGTGCCAGCAGCTTAGATTCCAAGCAGCTCTACGAGCAGTACGTC.

V usage is TRBV20-1 and J usage is TRBJ2-2; perhaps TRBD1 as D (6 bases). Germline assignment: CDR1 DFQATT and CDR2 SNEGSKA (reference sequence). V lost 5 bases to trimming and J lost 8 bases, with 15 bases between them. This CDR3 has 13 amino acids. CDR3 coding DNA: TGCAGTGCTTCCCGGACAGAAGGAGGGGAGCTGTTTTTT. This codes for CSASRTEGGELFF.

The rearrangement links TRBV11-1 to TRBJ1-5; no clear D gene. The V gene lost 1 base and the J gene lost 7 bases, with 8 bases spanning the gap. The germline V gene encodes CDR1 SGHAT and CDR2 FQDESV (reference sequence). CDR3 length equals 13 residues. As DNA, the CDR3 is TGTGCCAGCAGCTTAGTAGTCGTACAGCCCCAGCATTTT. Residues: CASSLVVVQPQHF. The whole variable domain, remainder taken from reference TRBV11-1 and TRBJ1-5, is EAEVAQSPRYKITEKSQAVAFWCDPISGHATLYWYRQILGQGPELLVQFQDESVVDDSQLPKDRFSAERLKGVDSTLKIQPAELGDSAMYLCASSLVVVQPQHFGDGTRLSIL.

This chain connects TRBV7-9 to TRBJ2-1; 7 bases are shared with TRBD1. Germline lookup yields CDR1 SEHNR and CDR2 FQNEAQ (reference sequence). With 1 base clipped from V and 6 bases from J, the junction kept 6 bases outside the gene matches. The CDR3 totals 15 residues. The CDR3 DNA is TGTGCCAGCAGCTTAGGAGGGGGCACAGGCAATGAGCAGTTCTTC. Protein product: CASSLGGGTGNEQFF.

This chain uses TRBV20-1 with TRBJ2-7; D is perhaps TRBD1 (6 bases). The CDR3 is made up of 16 amino acids. The V and J ends lost 6 bases and 0 bases respectively, with 21 bases between them. Germline values: CDR1 DFQATT, CDR2 SNEGSKA (reference sequence). DNA for the CDR3: TGCAGTGCCCAGGGGTCACAGGGCGCTAGCTCCTACGAGCAGTACTTC. Its protein is CSAQGSQGASSYEQYF.

CDR3 nucleotides: TGCAGCGCCAGGGACAGGGAAAACACTGAAGCTTTCTTT. Its translation is CSARDRENTEAFF. This chain connects TRBV29-1 to TRBJ1-1, with 9 bases matching TRBD1. With 7 bases clipped from V and 2 bases from J, the junction kept 5 bases outside the gene matches. This CDR3 has 13 residues. Germline V CDR1 and CDR2: SQVTM, ANQGSEA.

This clonotype was found many times. The chain has TRBV20-1 and TRBJ2-7, with 11 bases lining up with TRBD2. Germline CDR1 DFQATT, CDR2 SNEGSKA (reference sequence). CDR3 length: 13 residues. Trimming took 0 bases from V and 7 from J; bases not matched to a gene: 2. Here the CDR3 DNA reads TGCAGTGCTAGAGATCCTAGCGGGAGGGAGCAGTACTTC. The encoded protein is CSARDPSGREQYF.